The rows below give T cell receptor beta chains drawn from one sample of a study of shared clonotypes between healthy human individuals. Assay: immunoSEQ multiplex PCR; the TCRdb copy retains only in-frame clones and omits some. The profile shows over a million clones, 75% of them singletons. Material for sequencing was memory CD4+ T cells sorted from blood. These receptors were taken from a man younger than 35 in good health. The CDR3 runs from the conserved cysteine through the conserved F or W. D genes are given only for firm matches. Not every row has a clone size; where given, it reads once, few, many or a size class.

size,J,V,D,CDR3,DNA
NA,TRBJ2-7,TRBV10-3,NA,CAISESSYEQYF,TGTGCCATCAGTGAGTCGTCATACGAGCAGTACTTC
NA,TRBJ1-1,TRBV2,NA,CASSLRSGFAEAFF,TGTGCCAGCAGTTTAAGATCAGGGTTCGCTGAAGCTTTCTTT
NA,TRBJ1-2,TRBV7-9,NA,CASSPTTGRHDYGYTF,TGTGCCAGCAGTCCAACAACAGGGAGGCATGACTATGGCTACACCTTC
NA,TRBJ2-1,TRBV7-8,TRBD2,CASSVSGNTYNEQFF,TGTGCCAGCAGCGTAAGCGGGAACACCTACAATGAGCAGTTCTTC
few,TRBJ1-6,TRBV2,NA,CASSGSGVNSPLHF,TGTGCCAGCAGTGGTTCAGGGGTAAATTCACCCCTCCACTTT
NA,TRBJ2-7,TRBV7-2,NA,CASSLAGRNSYEQYF,TGTGCCAGCAGCTTAGCGGGACGGAACTCCTACGAGCAGTACTTC
NA,TRBJ1-2,TRBV6-1,NA,CASSPAGYGYTF,TGTGCCAGCAGCCCCGCTGGCTATGGCTACACCTTC
once,TRBJ2-5,TRBV18,TRBD2,CASSRASGLYQETQYF,TGTGCCAGCTCACGTGCTAGCGGCCTATACCAAGAGACCCAGTACTTC
NA,TRBJ2-3,TRBV4-1,TRBD2,CASSHGLAGVTDTQYF,TGCGCCAGCAGCCATGGTCTAGCGGGAGTAACAGATACGCAGTATTTT
NA,TRBJ1-3,TRBV19,NA,CASSIGLTLGNTIYF,TGTGCCAGTAGCATAGGTCTAACCCTTGGAAACACCATATATTTT
once,TRBJ2-4,TRBV5-4,NA,CASSPDGGLAKNIQYF,TGTGCCAGCAGCCCGGATGGAGGTTTAGCCAAAAACATTCAGTACTTC
NA,TRBJ2-7,TRBV7-2,NA,CASSFSSYEQYF,TGTGCCAGCAGCTTCTCGAGCTACGAGCAGTACTTC
few,TRBJ2-1,TRBV29-1,TRBD2,CSVDGGAGGPNEQFF,TGCAGCGTTGATGGTGGAGCGGGAGGGCCGAATGAGCAGTTCTTC
once,TRBJ2-5,TRBV5-1,NA,CASSLTGMQQETQYF,TGCGCCAGCAGCTTAACAGGGATGCAACAAGAGACCCAGTACTTC
once,TRBJ2-5,TRBV18,NA,CASSPPEFQETQYF,TGTGCCAGCTCACCACCCGAGTTCCAAGAGACCCAGTACTTC
NA,TRBJ1-1,TRBV6-6,TRBD1,CASSYSSGRGGSEAFF,TGTGCCAGCAGTTACTCGAGTGGCAGGGGGGGGTCTGAAGCTTTCTTT
NA,TRBJ2-1,TRBV19,NA,CASSVQGATNEQFF,TGTGCCAGTAGTGTCCAGGGAGCTACCAATGAGCAGTTCTTC
once,TRBJ2-7,TRBV18,TRBD1,CASSWGQGTYEQYF,TGTGCCAGCTCATGGGGACAGGGGACCTACGAGCAGTACTTC
few,TRBJ1-1,TRBV5-6,NA,CASSRRRGTEAFF,TGTGCCAGCAGCAGAAGAAGGGGGACTGAAGCTTTCTTT
NA,TRBJ2-2,TRBV27,TRBD2,CASSRDPGLAGIGELFF,TGTGCCAGCAGTAGGGACCCGGGACTAGCGGGGATCGGGGAGCTGTTTTTT
NA,TRBJ2-3,TRBV27,NA,CASTNWPSGTDTQYF,TGTGCCAGCACCAACTGGCCCTCGGGCACAGATACGCAGTATTTT
few,TRBJ1-1,TRBV30,NA,CAWSRQPLNTEAFF,TGTGCCTGGAGTAGGCAGCCCCTAAACACTGAAGCTTTCTTT
NA,TRBJ1-5,TRBV18,TRBD1,CASSETGMSQPQHF,TGTGCCAGCTCAGAGACAGGGATGTCTCAGCCCCAGCATTTT
NA,TRBJ2-2,TRBV6-5,NA,CATLSGTPNTGELFF,TGTGCCACATTATCCGGGACACCGAACACCGGGGAGCTGTTTTTT
NA,TRBJ2-2,TRBV10-3,NA,CAIKGPGNTGELFF,TGTGCCATCAAAGGTCCTGGGAACACCGGGGAGCTGTTTTTT
NA,TRBJ2-4,TRBV7-9,NA,CASSLDRVGVKNIQYF,TGTGCCAGCAGCTTAGACAGGGTCGGGGTCAAAAACATTCAGTACTTC
few,TRBJ1-4,TRBV28,NA,CASRQGGSTNEKLFF,TGTGCCAGCAGGCAGGGAGGATCCACTAATGAAAAACTGTTTTTT
NA,TRBJ2-7,TRBV18,NA,CASSPNNFGEQYF,TGTGCCAGCTCACCTAACAACTTTGGTGAGCAGTACTTC
NA,TRBJ1-2,TRBV10-1,NA,CASSEGGTYGYTF,TGCGCCAGCAGTGAGGGGGGAACCTATGGCTACACCTTC
NA,TRBJ2-5,TRBV6-1,NA,CASSEYRTVLQETQYF,TGTGCCAGCAGTGAGTATAGGACAGTACTCCAAGAGACCCAGTACTTC
NA,TRBJ2-2,TRBV14,TRBD2,CASSQDAGTRAGELFF,TGTGCCAGCAGCCAAGATGCGGGGACTAGAGCCGGGGAGCTGTTTTTT
NA,TRBJ2-7,TRBV6-5,TRBD1,CASSRDRGEQYF,TGTGCCAGCAGCCGAGACAGGGGCGAGCAGTACTTC
NA,TRBJ2-2,TRBV5-1,TRBD1,CASSRTGDTGELFF,TGCGCCAGCAGCCGGACAGGGGACACCGGGGAGCTGTTTTTT
NA,TRBJ2-3,TRBV15,NA,CATSRDFTDTQYF,TGTGCCACCAGCAGAGATTTTACAGATACGCAGTATTTT
NA,TRBJ2-7,TRBV15,NA,CATSREVSEQYF,TGTGCCACCAGCAGAGAAGTTTCCGAGCAGTACTTC
NA,TRBJ1-2,TRBV10-3,NA,CAINAQETGLFGGGYTF,TGTGCCATCAACGCGCAGGAGACAGGACTCTTTGGGGGTGGCTACACCTTC
NA,TRBJ2-2,TRBV9,NA,CASSVALRGTGELFF,TGTGCCAGCAGCGTAGCTCTTAGGGGAACCGGGGAGCTGTTTTTT
NA,TRBJ1-2,TRBV10-3,NA,CAISEKETNYGYTF,TGTGCCATCAGTGAAAAAGAAACTAACTATGGCTACACCTTC
NA,TRBJ2-4,TRBV4-3,NA,CASSHPWTGVKNIQYF,TGCGCCAGCAGCCACCCTTGGACGGGCGTCAAAAACATTCAGTACTTC